What follows is one T cell receptor beta chain and its context. Via MiXCR, TCRdb re-called the 5' RACE reads, giving one row per CDR3 protein. This sample has about 7,200 distinct CDR3 sequences, with around 40% found just once. Germline values: CDR1 DFQATT, CDR2 SNEGSKA (reference sequence). The CDR3 spans 13 residues. The V end lost 7 bases, the J end lost 0 bases, and 13 bases lay between the germline ends. The rearrangement uses TRBV20-1 and TRBJ2-7; D gene ambiguous. The sequenced material came from memory CD4+ T cells sorted from blood. The subset: memory CD4+ T cells, CD4+CD45RO+CD25-. This receptor was taken from a female donor with breast cancer. The DNA for the CDR3 is TGCAGTGTCATGGACGGAAGCTCCTACGAGCAGTACTTC. Translating gives CSVMDGSSYEQYF.